This T cell receptor beta chain stems from a study of molecular identifiers for immune sequencing clone quantification. Whole-study findings and limits: Detectable among approximately 930,000 naive cells, according to reports, was Jurkat TCR RNA spiked in from one cell. Beyond 20 RNA copies, clones held over 99% of effector molecules, compared with under 1% in naive cells.

TCRdb itself ran the PCR reads through MiXCR, one entry per CDR3 protein. The sample holds over 600,000 distinct CDR3 sequences; approximately 20% are singletons and the top ten take 0.7% to 1%. This clonotype was seen only a few times. Its target is unknown. The V gene's germline CDR1 is SGHAT and CDR2 FQNNGV. This CDR3 has 14 amino acids. Germline trimming cut 0 bases from V and 8 bases from J; bases unmatched to any gene: 2. V gene TRBV11-2 combines with J gene TRBJ2-1; TRBD1 matches at 9 bases. This TCR came from a human donor in good health. Some libraries in this study had Jurkat cell RNA spiked in. Sample: naive CD8+ T cells from blood, with Jurkat cell RNA spiked in. Described subset: FACS-sorted CD8+CD4-CCR7+CD45RA+ naive T cells. The CDR3: CASSLDGTGYEQFF. The CDR3 nucleotides are TGTGCCAGCAGCTTAGATGGGACAGGGTATGAGCAGTTCTTC.